What follows describes a single T cell receptor beta chain. As yet, its antigen is unknown. These data come from a study of shared clonotypes between healthy human individuals. The CDR3 has 16 residues. Germline CDR1 and CDR2: GTSNPN and SVGIG (reference sequence). V dropped 4 bases and J dropped 0 bases, with 18 bases sitting between them. Study-wide findings and caveats: The sharing of 4.5% to 5% of naive CD4 clonotypes was seen across a handful of donors. Compared with clonotypes that all four donors shared, non-shared clonotypes had lower generation probabilities. Naive subsets, compared against memory subsets, generally had larger estimated richness values.

TCRdb's table, derived via immunoSEQ multiplex PCR, lists solely in-frame clones and lacks some. The sample records a few million clones, roughly 93% being singletons. This receptor was taken from a man aged 18 to 30 in good health. Some clones in this sample may be carry-over from other donors' samples. The sequencing input was naive CD4+ T cells from PBMCs. Indicated subset: CD45RA+ positively selected. The rearrangement uses TRBV30 and TRBJ1-1, with no clear D. The CDR3: CAWTRRHLLMNTEAFF. The CDR3 DNA follows: TGTGCCTGGACCAGACGTCACCTTCTCATGAACACTGAAGCTTTCTTT.